This entry describes one T cell receptor (beta chain). The target antigen is unknown. The sample belongs to a study of blood T cells in healthy people across ages. V shed 5 bases and J 4 bases; nucleotides not matched to a gene: 5. The CDR3 loop spans 14 amino acids. The germline CDR1 and CDR2 sequences are MDHEN and SYDVKM. PCR was performed a second time for roughly 7 to 11 cycles using a sample-barcoded 5' primer and a J-beta primer mix. MiXCR was run by TCRdb on the 5' RACE reads, yielding one entry per CDR3 protein. The sample carries approximately 490,000 distinct CDR3 sequences, about 24% recorded once. General study results and limits: Versus aged donors, long-lived donors had higher diversity and more naive CD4+ cells.

These data were also reused for a study on T cells of mothers and their children.

This clonotype was sampled from a boy between 10 and 17 years old in good health. The gene calls are TRBV28 and TRBJ2-3; TRBD2 agrees at 8 bases. The source material was blood. The CDR3 bases are TGTGCCAGCAGTAGGACGGGAGGGCCAGATACGCAGTATTTT. Its protein is CASSRTGGPDTQYF.